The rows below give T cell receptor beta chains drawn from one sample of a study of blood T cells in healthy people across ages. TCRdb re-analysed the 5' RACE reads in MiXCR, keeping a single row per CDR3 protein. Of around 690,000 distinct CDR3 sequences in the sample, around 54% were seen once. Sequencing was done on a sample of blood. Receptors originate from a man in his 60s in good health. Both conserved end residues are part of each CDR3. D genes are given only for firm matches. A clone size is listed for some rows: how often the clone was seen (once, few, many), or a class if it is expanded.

CASSLGWAGETQYF	TRBV12-3/TRBV12-4	TRBJ2-5	NA	few
CASRTDGGSGNTIYF	TRBV4-2	TRBJ1-3	NA	few
CSASGLAGEGTDTQYF	TRBV20-1	TRBJ2-3	TRBD2	NA
CASNSQGGQETQYF	TRBV28	TRBJ2-5	NA	NA
CSVGLGTRGYTF	TRBV29-1	TRBJ1-2	NA	NA
CASSLAGGTEDTQYF	TRBV3-1	TRBJ2-3	TRBD2	NA
CATIEDRAVQETQYF	TRBV10-2	TRBJ2-5	TRBD1	NA
CASSLAGGLSGGELFF	TRBV12-3/TRBV12-4	TRBJ2-2	TRBD2	NA
CASRPTGTGATDYEQYF	TRBV5-1	NA	TRBD1	few
CASSLEPTGTGANVLTF	TRBV5-1	TRBJ2-6	NA	NA
CASSESITGVSSYNEQFF	TRBV25-1	TRBJ2-1	TRBD1	NA
CASSATGTSGGTDTQYF	TRBV9	TRBJ2-3	TRBD2	few
CASRTAGGRETQYF	TRBV27	TRBJ2-5	TRBD2	few
CASRGGQGLYEQFF	TRBV6-1	TRBJ2-1	TRBD1	few
CASSQDLRQGATEAFF	TRBV4-1	TRBJ1-1	TRBD1	NA
CSVQAFGAFNEQFF	TRBV29-1	TRBJ2-1	NA	few
CASNAGNTEAFF	TRBV28	TRBJ1-1	NA	NA
CATRDRGAVNTEAFF	TRBV6-1	TRBJ1-1	NA	NA
CATSRDRAQETQYF	TRBV15	TRBJ2-5	NA	NA
CASSADPTSGGGETQYF	TRBV5-6	TRBJ2-5	TRBD2	few
CSALRTSAITDTQYF	TRBV20-1	TRBJ2-3	TRBD2	once
CASSHGGTGIQETQYF	TRBV7-2	TRBJ2-5	TRBD1	NA
CSAGTSGYEQYF	TRBV29-1	TRBJ2-7	TRBD2	many
CASSLVEAGRDSPLHF	TRBV5-1	TRBJ1-6	NA	NA
CATSTGTYYGYTF	TRBV15	TRBJ1-2	NA	NA
CASREQGANIQYF	TRBV6-6	TRBJ2-4	TRBD1	NA
CSARESPETQYF	TRBV20-1	TRBJ2-5	NA	NA
CASSPGDRAREELFF	TRBV12-3/TRBV12-4	TRBJ1-4	TRBD1	NA
CASSRDQGGSGGASEQFF	TRBV18	TRBJ2-1	TRBD2	NA
CASSRGTSGDEQYF	TRBV4-1	TRBJ2-7	NA	NA
CSASIVSSGSLGTDTQYF	TRBV20-1	TRBJ2-3	TRBD2	NA
CASSLGRPNSPLHF	TRBV27	TRBJ1-6	NA	NA
CSVAGSQKETQYF	TRBV29-1	TRBJ2-5	NA	NA
CSAARADTEAFF	TRBV20-1	TRBJ1-1	NA	once
CASRAVGGGATEAFF	TRBV4-2	TRBJ1-1	TRBD1	NA
CASSEWGVGSYEQYF	TRBV25-1	TRBJ2-7	NA	NA
CASSRGAANYNEQFF	TRBV28	TRBJ2-1	NA	NA
CASSQDRSGIQETQYF	TRBV3-1	TRBJ2-5	NA	NA
CASTKDSYEQYF	TRBV11-2	TRBJ2-7	NA	few
CSVGDRANSPLHF	TRBV29-1	TRBJ1-6	TRBD1	NA
CASSLDLRHTGELFF	TRBV11-2	TRBJ2-2	NA	NA
CASSPPSGGAPTNEQFF	TRBV28	TRBJ2-1	TRBD2	NA
CASSLQQGLETQYF	TRBV5-1	NA	NA	NA
CASSQLSGTGNEQFF	TRBV5-1	TRBJ2-1	TRBD1	NA
CSARGQDSYNSPLHF	TRBV20-1	TRBJ1-6	NA	NA
CASRGTYEQYF	TRBV5-1	NA	NA	NA